The 23 T cell receptor beta chains below all came from one sample that was sequenced in a study of cytomegalovirus exposure and HLA in healthy donors. Measured with immunoSEQ multiplex PCR; TCRdb has only the in-frame clones, and not every one. Among about 150,000 clones, 86% were seen once, and the ten largest hold about a fifth. The source material was PBMCs. The receptors stem from a man between 18 and 35 years old in good health and CMV-seropositive.

The chain links TRBV30 to TRBJ2-7; 7 bases agree with TRBD1. Germline V gene data show CDR1 as GTSNPN and CDR2 as SVGIG (reference sequence). This CDR3 contains 15 residues. Trimming removed 2 bases from V and 0 bases from J; junction bases left unmatched: 7. The CDR3 DNA reads as TGTGCCTGGAGTAACCGGGACAGTCGCTCCTACGAGCAGTACTTC. Translating gives CAWSNRDSRSYEQYF.

The chain employs TRBV11-2 and TRBJ2-1, with a tentative D call TRBD2 (6 bases). Germline CDR1 and CDR2: SGHAT and FQNNGV. Trimming stripped 0 bases from V and 9 bases from J, with 15 bases between. CDR3 length: 15 residues. CDR3 sequence (DNA): TGTGCCAGCAGCTTAGATCTCAGCGGGTCGGCTGAGCAGTTCTTC. Translating it yields CASSLDLSGSAEQFF.

The chain uses TRBV7-9 and TRBJ1-6, with D uncertain. Trimming left V 3 bases short and J 4 bases short, with 7 bases between. Germline CDR1 SEHNR, CDR2 FQNEAQ (reference sequence). This CDR3 has 14 amino acids. As DNA, the CDR3 is TGTGCCAGCAGCTTGGCGGTGTATAATTCACCCCTCCACTTT. It specifies CASSLAVYNSPLHF.

V and J are TRBV2 and TRBJ1-2, with a weak D call TRBD1 (5 bases). Trimming left V 7 bases short and J 8 bases short, with 11 bases between. The CDR3 contains 11 residues. In germline, CDR1 is SNHLY, CDR2 FYNNEI. This chain's CDR3 is CASTGFRGYTF. The DNA of the CDR3 is TGTGCCAGCACAGGGTTTAGAGGCTACACCTTC.

The J gene is TRBJ1-1, the V gene TRBV6-6; possible D gene TRBD1, 5 bases. Per the germline V gene, CDR1 is MNHNY and CDR2 is SVGAGI (reference sequence). This CDR3 has 16 residues. Trimming shortened V by 1 base and J by 3 bases, and 15 bases separated the two germline ends. The CDR3, as DNA: TGTGCCAGCAGTTACTACGGGGCGGGAGGGGACACTGAAGCTTTCTTT. Protein: CASSYYGAGGDTEAFF.

The V and J genes are TRBV6-5 and TRBJ1-2, with 7 bases matching TRBD1. CDR3 length equals 13 residues. V was pared by 6 bases and J by 4 bases, with 5 bases of the junction left unmatched. Germline-derived CDR1 and CDR2 are MNHEY and SVGAGI. The CDR3 here is CASRAGGFYGYTF. The CDR3 DNA reads TGTGCCAGCAGGGCAGGGGGTTTCTATGGCTACACCTTC.

The V gene is TRBV5-1, the J gene TRBJ2-2; 11 nucleotides line up with TRBD2. CDR1 and CDR2 (germline): SGHRS, YFSETQ. This CDR3 spans 18 amino acids. V shed 4 bases, J shed 1 base, and the junction held 9 bases outside the gene matches. For the CDR3, the DNA is TGCGCCAGCAGCCGGAGGCTAGCGGGGGGCTTGAACACCGGGGAGCTGTTTTTT. Its translation is CASSRRLAGGLNTGELFF.

This clone was seen only once. The chain links TRBV19 to TRBJ1-2, with 9 bases fitting TRBD1. The CDR3 totals 15 residues. Germline V gives CDR1 LNHDA, CDR2 SQIVND (reference sequence). Trimming took 4 bases from V and 3 from J; bases not matched to a gene: 6. In nucleotides, the CDR3 is TGTGCCAGTAGTACCTGGACAGGGGAGGACTATGGCTACACCTTC. Its protein product is CASSTWTGEDYGYTF. The full variable domain, its missing parts supplied by reference TRBV19 and TRBJ1-2, is DGGITQSPKYLFRKEGQNVTLSCEQNLNHDAMYWYRQDPGQGLRLIYYSQIVNDFQKGDIAEGYSVSREKKESFPLTVTSAQKNPTAFYLCASSTWTGEDYGYTFGSGTRLTVV.

The chain is built from TRBV6-1 and TRBJ1-5; 9 bases agree with TRBD1. In germline, CDR1 is MNHNS, CDR2 SASEGT. V shed 4 bases and J 2 bases; nucleotides not matched to a gene: 12. The CDR3 runs to 18 residues. The CDR3 sequence: CASSATGTGLLGNQPQHF. The CDR3 DNA sequence: TGTGCCAGCAGTGCCACCGGGACAGGGCTTTTAGGCAATCAGCCCCAGCATTTT.

This chain uses TRBV15 with TRBJ2-5, with D tentatively TRBD2 (6 bases). The CDR3 has 15 residues. Trimming cost V 0 bases and J 5 bases, with 13 bases left between them. Germline-derived CDR1 and CDR2 are LNHNV and YYDKDF (reference sequence). The CDR3 bases are TGTGCCACCAGCAGAGATTTAGGTCGGGGGGAGACCCAGTACTTC. Its protein product is CATSRDLGRGETQYF.

The chain carries TRBV2 and TRBJ2-1, with TRBD2 identical over 9 bases. Germline V CDR1 and CDR2: SNHLY, FYNNEI. V lost 9 bases to trimming and J lost 9 bases; unmatched junction nucleotides: 9. The CDR3 totals 13 residues. The CDR3 is CASRLAAGGEQFF. The DNA of the CDR3 is TGTGCCAGTCGACTAGCGGCGGGGGGTGAGCAGTTCTTC.

The chain uses TRBV4-3 and TRBJ2-7; maybe TRBD2 (5 bases). V was shortened by 1 base and J by 1 base, with 11 bases between the two germline ends. The germline V gene encodes CDR1 LGHNA and CDR2 YSLEER. This CDR3 has 15 amino acids. The CDR3 loop reads CASSQVRGLSYEQYF. Here the CDR3 DNA reads TGCGCCAGCAGCCAAGTTAGAGGGTTGTCCTACGAGCAGTACTTC.

The gene calls are TRBV9 and TRBJ2-1; the D is unclear. The V gene's germline CDR1 is SGDLS and CDR2 YYNGEE. The CDR3 extends over 14 amino acids. The V end lost 3 bases, the J end lost 5 bases, and 12 bases lay between the germline ends. The CDR3 sequence is CASSGRPRDNEQFF. CDR3 nucleotides: TGTGCCAGCAGCGGACGACCCCGGGACAATGAGCAGTTCTTC.

This clone has more than one count but fewer than ten. The CDR3 is CASSKGPAGGTEAFF. CDR3 DNA: TGCGCCAGCAGCAAGGGCCCCGCCGGGGGGACTGAAGCTTTCTTT. The rearrangement uses TRBV5-1 and TRBJ1-1; weak D call: TRBD1 (5 bases). The CDR3 consists of 15 residues. The germline CDR1 and CDR2 sequences are SGHRS and YFSETQ. With 4 bases removed from V and 5 bases from J, the gap between germline ends came to 18 bases.

CDR3 amino acids: CASSRTGTDYNEQFF. The CDR3 DNA sequence: TGCGCCAGCAGCCGAACCGGGACAGACTACAATGAGCAGTTCTTC. The chain links TRBV4-3 to TRBJ2-1; 7 bases match TRBD1. The CDR3 is 15 residues long. J gave up 3 bases and V 4 bases, and 6 bases lay outside the gene matches. Germline-derived CDR1 and CDR2 are LGHNA and YSLEER.

This chain connects TRBV7-3 to TRBJ1-2; D is unresolved. V lost 5 bases and J 3 bases, leaving 16 bases between the germline ends. The CDR3 contains 15 residues. Per the germline V gene, CDR1 is SGHTA and CDR2 is FQGTGA. The CDR3 here is CASSPNPPSDYGYTF. The CDR3 region has the DNA TGTGCCAGCAGCCCTAATCCCCCGTCGGACTATGGCTACACCTTC. Combining the CDR3 with reference TRBV7-3 and TRBJ1-2 gives the whole variable domain GAGVSQTPSNKVTEKGKYVELRCDPISGHTALYWYRQSLGQGPEFLIYFQGTGAADDSGLPNDRFFAVRPEGSVSTLKIQRTERGDSAVYLCASSPNPPSDYGYTFGSGTRLTVV.

This clone has just one count. V gene TRBV5-5 combines with J gene TRBJ1-3, with D possibly matching TRBD1 (6 bases). V gave up 2 bases and J gave up 0 bases, with 9 bases separating them. This CDR3 is 15 amino acids long. The germline CDR1 and CDR2 sequences are SGHKS and YYEKEE (reference sequence). The CDR3 reads CASSFGQSSGNTIYF. In nucleotides, the CDR3 is TGTGCCAGCAGCTTTGGACAGAGCTCTGGAAACACCATATATTTT.

The rearrangement uses TRBV7-7 and TRBJ1-3, with 10 positions matching TRBD1. Germline-derived CDR1 and CDR2 are SSHAT and FNYEAQ (reference sequence). J gave up 1 base and V 5 bases, and 5 bases lay outside the gene matches. This CDR3 region has 16 residues. The CDR3 here is CASSESDRGSGNTIYF. The CDR3 DNA sequence: TGTGCCAGCAGCGAATCGGACAGGGGGTCTGGAAACACCATATATTTT.

This chain connects TRBV4-2 to TRBJ1-2, with a weak D call TRBD1 (5 bases). The CDR3 runs to 16 residues. The V and J ends lost 0 bases and 5 bases respectively, with 16 bases between them. CDR1 and CDR2 (germline): LGHNA, YNFKEQ. The chain's CDR3 is CASSQDRVGRAYGYTF. CDR3 bases: TGTGCCAGCAGCCAAGATAGAGTGGGCAGGGCATATGGCTACACCTTC.

This clone was seen just once. V gene TRBV6-5 combines with J gene TRBJ1-5; 9 nucleotides line up with TRBD1. Germline V CDR1 and CDR2: MNHEY, SVGAGI. The CDR3 totals 15 residues. Trimming removed 0 bases from V and 7 bases from J; junction bases left unmatched: 4. CDR3 sequence: CASSYSWDRAQPQHF. CDR3 bases: TGTGCCAGCAGTTACTCGTGGGACAGGGCCCAGCCCCAGCATTTT.

This chain joins TRBV4-3 and TRBJ2-7; TRBD2 matches at 8 bases. V lost 1 base and J lost 6; bases outside the gene matches: 8. Germline lookup yields CDR1 LGHNA and CDR2 YSLEER. This CDR3 comprises 15 residues. DNA for the CDR3: TGCGCCAGCAGCCAAGGAGGGCTAGCGGGTTCCGAGCAGTACTTC. Translated: CASSQGGLAGSEQYF.

The chain carries TRBV6-6 and TRBJ1-5; D may be TRBD1 (5 bases). V gave up 6 bases and J gave up 2 bases, with 11 bases separating them. This CDR3 has 14 residues. Germline CDR1 MNHNY, CDR2 SVGAGI (reference sequence). CDR3 bases: TGTGCCAGCAGCGACGCAGGGCGCAATCAGCCCCAGCATTTT. Its translation is CASSDAGRNQPQHF.

This clone is a singleton in its sample. The chain combines TRBV29-1 with TRBJ2-1; TRBD1 is a possible D gene (5 bases). This CDR3 comprises 14 residues. Germline V CDR1 and CDR2: SQVTM, ANQGSEA. V was clipped by 8 bases and J by 0 bases, with 14 bases between them. The CDR3 loop is CSLPDSSSYNEQFF. CDR3 in DNA: TGCAGCCTCCCCGACAGCAGCTCCTACAATGAGCAGTTCTTC.